This T cell receptor (beta chain) is from a study of cytomegalovirus exposure and HLA in healthy donors. Overall study results and limits: It was reportedly the case that the classifier diagnosed cytomegalovirus status with high specificity and sensitivity. Researchers counted some 150 TCR beta chains as cytomegalovirus-associated. Clonal expansion was found to be greater in HLA-associated TCR beta chains than in equally common others in a later analysis. In all likelihood, a cluster of highly shared sequence variants was a sequencing artifact.

About this clone itself: Its target is unknown.

Germline assignment: CDR1 SGHTA and CDR2 FQGNSA. J gave up 2 bases and V 4 bases, and 8 bases lay outside the gene matches. The CDR3 is 16 amino acids. Primers included in the PCR were 60 Vbeta and 13 Jbeta primers. The protocol was immunoSEQ multiplex PCR, while the TCRdb copy is restricted to in-frame clones and leaves out a portion. Among about 120,000 clones listed, 70% were seen once. The chain has TRBV7-2 and TRBJ1-5, with 7 bases aligning to TRBD1. Sequencing was performed on PBMCs. This receptor was obtained from a man between 25 and 39 years old in good health and CMV-seropositive. CDR3 nucleotides: TGTGCCAGCAGCTCCGAGGGGGCGCGGGGCAATCAGCCCCAGCATTTT. Its translation: CASSSEGARGNQPQHF.